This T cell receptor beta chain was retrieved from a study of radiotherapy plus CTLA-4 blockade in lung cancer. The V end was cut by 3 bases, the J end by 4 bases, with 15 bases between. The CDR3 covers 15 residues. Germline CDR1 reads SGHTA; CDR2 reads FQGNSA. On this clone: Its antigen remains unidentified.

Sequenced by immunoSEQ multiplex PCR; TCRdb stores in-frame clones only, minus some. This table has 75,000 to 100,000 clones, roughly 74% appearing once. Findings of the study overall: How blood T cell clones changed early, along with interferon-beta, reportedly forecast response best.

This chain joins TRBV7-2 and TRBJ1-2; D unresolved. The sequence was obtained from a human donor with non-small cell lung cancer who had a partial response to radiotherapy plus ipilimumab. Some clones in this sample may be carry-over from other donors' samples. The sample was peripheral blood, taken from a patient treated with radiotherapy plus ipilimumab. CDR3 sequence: CASSFAQTRLYGYTF. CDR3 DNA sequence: TGTGCCAGCAGCTTTGCTCAGACTCGCCTCTATGGCTACACCTTC. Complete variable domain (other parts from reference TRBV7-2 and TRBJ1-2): GAGVSQSPSNKVTEKGKDVELRCDPISGHTALYWYRQSLGQGLEFLIYFQGNSAPDKSGLPSDRFSAERTGGSVSTLTIQRTQQEDSAVYLCASSFAQTRLYGYTFGSGTRLTVV.